This TCR beta chain stems from a study of blood T cell repertoires in COVID-19. As for the study in general: Sites across the United States, Italy and Spain contributed samples from acute and convalescent COVID-19. PBMCs, B-cell-depleted T cells, or T cells were the source of the cDNA or gDNA that made up the material.

In the original analysis: How many nucleated cells were present was estimated from reference gene primer amplification. Clones were sequenced by immunoSEQ multiplex PCR, and TCRdb holds only the in-frame ones, with some missing. That table supplies the V and J calls and clone size; D and trimming were determined from the DNA. This table holds 200,000 to 300,000 clones, roughly 86% found once. The CDR3 totals 16 residues. Trimming removed 0 bases from V and 4 bases from J; junction bases left unmatched: 7. Germline CDR1 reads MGHRA; CDR2 reads YSYEKL. Sequenced: peripheral blood. This sequence was found in a woman in her seventies with active or convalescent COVID-19. The chain combines TRBV4-1 with TRBJ1-2, with 8 bases aligning to TRBD1. CDR3 sequence (DNA): TGCGCCAGCAGCCAAGATGTAGGGACAGGAGTCTATGGCTACACCTTC. This codes for CASSQDVGTGVYGYTF.